This TCR beta chain was captured by sequencing in a study of OX40 agonist ivuxolimab in advanced cancers. Background on the study: In this trial design, patients received ivuxolimab intravenously at 0.01 to 10 mg/kg every 2 weeks. Averaging about 60 years in age, with a range of roughly 23 to 85, the cohort was more than 75% male.

Regarding this clone: Its antigen is still unknown.

Study-wide points: Dosing at 0.1 to 3.0 mg/kg was accompanied by clonal expansion of CD4+ and CD8+ blood T cells by week 6.

A history of autoimmune disease or systemic immunosuppression excluded patients. Clones were read by immunoSEQ multiplex PCR, and TCRdb kept only the in-frame ones, dropping some. Here the sample spans over 75,000 clones, around 94% being singletons. This sequence originates from an adult with an advanced solid tumor such as melanoma, head and neck, liver or kidney cancer. Sample: CD4+ or CD8+ T cells sorted from blood, taken in a trial of the OX40 agonist ivuxolimab.

In nucleotides, the CDR3 is TGTGCCAGCAGTTTATCATTAGCAGGGGCTAATGAGCAGTTCTTC. Translating gives CASSLSLAGANEQFF. V is TRBV27 and J is TRBJ2-1, with D possibly matching TRBD1 (6 bases). The germline V gene encodes CDR1 MNHEY and CDR2 SMNVEV (reference sequence). This CDR3 is built from 15 residues. Trimming pared 0 bases from V and 7 bases from J, leaving 13 bases between.